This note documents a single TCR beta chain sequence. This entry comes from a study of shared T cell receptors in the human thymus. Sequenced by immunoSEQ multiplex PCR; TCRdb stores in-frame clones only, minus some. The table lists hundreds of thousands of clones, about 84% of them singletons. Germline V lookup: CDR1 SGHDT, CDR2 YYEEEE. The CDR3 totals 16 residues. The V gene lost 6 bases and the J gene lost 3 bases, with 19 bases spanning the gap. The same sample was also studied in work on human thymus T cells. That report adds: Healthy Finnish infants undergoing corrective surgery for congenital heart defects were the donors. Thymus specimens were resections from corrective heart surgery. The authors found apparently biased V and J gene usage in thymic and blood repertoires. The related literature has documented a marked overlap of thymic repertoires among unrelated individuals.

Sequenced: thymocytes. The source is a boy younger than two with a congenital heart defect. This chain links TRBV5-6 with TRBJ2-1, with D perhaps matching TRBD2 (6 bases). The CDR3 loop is CASTNSGTLFYNEQFF. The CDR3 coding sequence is TGTGCCAGCACGAACTCAGGGACTCTTTTCTACAATGAGCAGTTCTTC.